This TCR beta chain was obtained from a study of cytomegalovirus exposure and HLA in healthy donors. For the study at large: A later analysis reported the same platform for the roughly 120 validation repertoires and the roughly 700 first-cohort repertoires.

The table came from immunoSEQ multiplex PCR; TCRdb's copy has only in-frame clones and leaves some out. In the table there are over 200,000 clones, approximately 82% of which are singletons. The CDR3 has 14 residues. The germline V and J ends were trimmed by 5 bases and 0 bases, with 12 bases remaining between them. The germline V gene encodes CDR1 SGHDT and CDR2 YYEEEE. Study outcomes and limitations: It was found in a later analysis that first-cohort TCR clusters tended to co-occur in the 90 to 150 validation repertoires. There were some 150 TCR beta chains listed as cytomegalovirus-associated.

Concerning this clone itself: The antigen is not known.

The TCR was taken from a woman aged 18-30 years in good health and CMV-seronegative. The sequencing sample was made of PBMCs. The chain joins TRBV5-6 to TRBJ2-7; weak D call: TRBD2 (6 bases). The CDR3 loop reads CASRQRASSYEQYF. DNA of the CDR3: TGTGCCAGCAGACAGCGGGCTAGCTCCTACGAGCAGTACTTC.